This entry describes one TCR beta chain. A read error may explain this, as a much larger clone is one base away. The data were obtained in a study of T cells in Graves' hyperthyroidism and ophthalmopathy. The TCR beta CDR3 regions underwent amplification using RNA transcripts as the source. A set of HTBI primers served as the primers for a first-round RT-PCR of the TCR CDR3. TCRdb recomputed calls from the multiplex PCR reads with MiXCR, one row per CDR3 protein. The profile shows 530,000 or so distinct CDR3 sequences, over 15% of them singletons. The CDR3 is 12 amino acids. Germline V gives CDR1 SGHVS, CDR2 FQNEAQ.

The receptor comes from a woman aged 18-29 years with Graves' ophthalmopathy. Sequencing was carried out using blood. V is TRBV7-8 and J is TRBJ2-7, with D perhaps matching TRBD2 (5 bases). In nucleotides, the CDR3 is TGTGCCAGCAGCCCTATGGCGAGGGAGCGGTACTTC. It codes for CASSPMARERYF.